This T cell receptor beta chain appears in the sequencing data of a study of cytomegalovirus exposure and HLA in healthy donors. Whole-study results and caveats: Most TCR sequences were uncommon, yet certain public TCRs appeared in many donors.

Inclusive of both ends, the CDR3 amounts to 9 amino acids. Germline V gene data show CDR1 as WNHNN and CDR2 as SYGVQD (reference sequence). Measured with immunoSEQ multiplex PCR; TCRdb has only the in-frame clones, and not every one. The sample records some 170,000 clones, about 89% being singletons. This clone was picked up a small number of times. What it recognizes is unknown. In this CDR3 the conserved last residue, phenylalanine or tryptophan, is missing, so a read error is likely. Because the CDR3's place on the DNA is in doubt, the DNA is left out and the CDR3 is given as listed by TCRdb. The V call is TRBV10-1, the J call TRBJ2-7; the table names TRBD1, a call not compared with the DNA. The receptor was isolated from a young man in good health and CMV-seropositive. The specimen sequenced was PBMCs. This CDR3 is CASSEPCSL.